The 5 T cell receptor beta chains listed next were all sequenced from one sample in a study of cytomegalovirus exposure and HLA in healthy donors. In the PCR, 60 Vbeta and 13 Jbeta primers were used. The method was immunoSEQ multiplex PCR; TCRdb's version includes in-frame clones alone and lacks a portion of them. The table has about 140,000 clones, approximately 80% seen once; the top ten hold roughly 4.5%. Sequenced input: PBMCs. These receptors came from a middle-aged man in good health and CMV-seronegative.

This chain connects TRBV4-1 to TRBJ2-1; TRBD2 matches 9 bases. The CDR3 sequence is 19 residues long. Germline trimming cut 1 base from V and 4 bases from J; bases unmatched to any gene: 14. Germline lookup yields CDR1 MGHRA and CDR2 YSYEKL. This CDR3 is CASSQGHGLAGPPYNEQFF. The CDR3 DNA is TGCGCCAGCAGCCAAGGACATGGGCTAGCGGGGCCCCCATACAATGAGCAGTTCTTC.

V gene TRBV5-1 combines with J gene TRBJ1-2, with 12 nucleotides matching TRBD1. The V gene end was trimmed by 4 bases and the J gene end by 8 bases; junction bases not matched to a gene: 12. CDR1 SGHRS and CDR2 YFSETQ come from the germline V gene. The CDR3 totals 16 residues. The CDR3 here is CASSEGTGTGGSGYTF. In nucleotides, the CDR3 is TGCGCCAGCAGCGAAGGTACCGGGACAGGGGGCTCCGGCTACACCTTC.

The CDR3 protein is CASSPRRGYSNYGYTF. The DNA for the CDR3 is TGTGCCAGCAGCCCGCGACGCGGTTATTCTAACTATGGCTACACCTTC. The chain recombines TRBV5-6 with TRBJ1-2, with D unresolved. The germline CDR1 and CDR2 sequences are SGHDT and YYEEEE. CDR3 size: 16 residues. V lost 4 bases, J lost 0 bases, and 16 bases lay in between.

In this sample, this clone turned up a few times. The rearrangement uses TRBV29-1 and TRBJ2-5; TRBD1 is a possible D gene (5 bases). The J call is doubtful: the DNA matches TRBJ2-7 better. Germline V gene sequence: CDR1 SQVTM, CDR2 ANQGSEA. The CDR3 has 12 amino acids. CDR3 in DNA: TGCAGCGTGGGCCAGGGAAAACACGAGCAGTACTTC. As protein: CSVGQGKHEQYF.

CDR3 loop: CASRPVATRTDTQYF. In DNA, the CDR3 is TGCGCCAGCAGGCCCGTAGCTACCCGCACAGATACGCAGTATTTT. The chain has TRBV5-1 and TRBJ2-3; D unclear. The germline V gene has CDR1 SGHRS and CDR2 YFSETQ. The V gene lost 5 bases and the J gene lost 1 base, with 14 bases spanning the gap. The CDR3 has 15 residues.